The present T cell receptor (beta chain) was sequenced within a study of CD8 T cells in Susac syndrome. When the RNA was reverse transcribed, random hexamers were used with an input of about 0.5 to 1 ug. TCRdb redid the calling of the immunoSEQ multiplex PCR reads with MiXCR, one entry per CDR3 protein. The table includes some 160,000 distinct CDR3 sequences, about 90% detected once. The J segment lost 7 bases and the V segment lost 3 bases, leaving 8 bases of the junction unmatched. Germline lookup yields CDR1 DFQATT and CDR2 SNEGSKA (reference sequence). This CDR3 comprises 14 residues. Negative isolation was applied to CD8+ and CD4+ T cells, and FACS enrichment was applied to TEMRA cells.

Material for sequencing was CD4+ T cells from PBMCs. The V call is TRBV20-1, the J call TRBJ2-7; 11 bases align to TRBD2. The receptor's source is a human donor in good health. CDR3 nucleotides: TGCAGTGCTAGCTTGACTAGCGGGGTCGGAGAGCAGTACTTC. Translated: CSASLTSGVGEQYF.